These T cell receptor beta chains were read from a single sample in a study of cytomegalovirus exposure and HLA in healthy donors. Assay used: immunoSEQ multiplex PCR; TCRdb lists only in-frame clones, some missing. The sample lists 120,000 to 150,000 clones; about 90% were seen once. The sample taken for sequencing was PBMCs. The source is a man aged 18 to 29 in good health and CMV-seronegative. CDR3s include the opening cysteine and the closing phenylalanine or tryptophan. A D gene is named only where the DNA matches it firmly. Size tells how often a clone was seen (once, few, many) or the class of an expanded clone, and some rows leave it out.

j_gene: TRBJ1-5; abundance: NA; v_gene: TRBV6-6; d_gene: NA; CDR3aa: CASSQPGLGNQPQHF; CDR3nt: TGTGCCAGCAGTCAACCAGGGTTGGGCAATCAGCCCCAGCATTTT
j_gene: TRBJ2-5; abundance: NA; v_gene: TRBV2; d_gene: TRBD2; CDR3aa: CASSPTDRLAGQETQYF; CDR3nt: TGTGCCAGCAGCCCGACTGACAGGCTAGCGGGTCAAGAGACCCAGTACTTC
j_gene: TRBJ1-1; abundance: once; v_gene: TRBV28; d_gene: TRBD1; CDR3aa: CASSLGQGVTEAFF; CDR3nt: TGTGCCAGCAGTTTGGGACAGGGCGTCACTGAAGCTTTCTTT
j_gene: TRBJ2-7; abundance: once; v_gene: TRBV28; d_gene: TRBD2; CDR3aa: CASINAETSGTYEQYF; CDR3nt: TGTGCCAGCATTAACGCGGAGACTAGCGGTACCTACGAGCAGTACTTC
j_gene: TRBJ1-5; abundance: once; v_gene: TRBV10-3; d_gene: TRBD1; CDR3aa: CAISASAGTGDQPQHF; CDR3nt: TGTGCCATCAGTGCCTCCGCCGGGACAGGGGATCAGCCCCAGCATTTT
j_gene: TRBJ2-2; abundance: NA; v_gene: TRBV4-1; d_gene: TRBD2; CDR3aa: CASSLLSPGLAGGPVTGELFF; CDR3nt: TGCGCCAGCAGCCTCCTGTCACCGGGACTAGCGGGGGGGCCCGTCACCGGGGAGCTGTTTTTT
j_gene: TRBJ2-3; abundance: NA; v_gene: TRBV28; d_gene: TRBD1; CDR3aa: CASSKGQDSTDTQYF; CDR3nt: TGTGCCAGCAGTAAGGGACAGGATTCCACAGATACGCAGTATTTT
j_gene: TRBJ1-2; abundance: NA; v_gene: TRBV18; d_gene: NA; CDR3aa: CASSPTDIWLPSFTF; CDR3nt: TGTGCCAGCTCACCAACAGATATCTGGCTACCGTCTTTCACCTTC
j_gene: TRBJ1-2; abundance: NA; v_gene: TRBV13; d_gene: TRBD1; CDR3aa: CASSLETGNYGYTF; CDR3nt: TGTGCCAGCAGCTTAGAGACAGGGAACTATGGCTACACCTTC
j_gene: TRBJ2-7; abundance: NA; v_gene: TRBV11-2; d_gene: NA; CDR3aa: CASSLVLPDEQYF; CDR3nt: TGTGCCAGCAGCTTAGTCCTTCCTGACGAGCAGTACTTC
j_gene: TRBJ2-7; abundance: once; v_gene: TRBV27; d_gene: NA; CDR3aa: CASSLRAGRYEQYF; CDR3nt: TGTGCCAGCAGTTTGCGCGCGGGACGCTACGAGCAGTACTTC
j_gene: TRBJ2-7; abundance: NA; v_gene: TRBV4-3; d_gene: TRBD2; CDR3aa: CASKRGLASSYEQYF; CDR3nt: TGCGCCAGCAAACGGGGACTAGCCAGTTCCTACGAGCAGTACTTC
j_gene: TRBJ1-2; abundance: NA; v_gene: TRBV30; d_gene: NA; CDR3aa: CAWTHGNYGYTF; CDR3nt: TGTGCCTGGACTCACGGGAACTATGGCTACACCTTC
j_gene: TRBJ2-2; abundance: NA; v_gene: TRBV28; d_gene: NA; CDR3aa: CASSLVRGRGTGELFF; CDR3nt: TGTGCCAGCAGTTTGGTCAGGGGCCGGGGCACCGGGGAGCTGTTTTTT
j_gene: TRBJ1-5; abundance: NA; v_gene: TRBV6-1; d_gene: TRBD1; CDR3aa: CASSSQGMGNQPQHF; CDR3nt: TGTGCCAGCAGCTCACAGGGGATGGGCAATCAGCCCCAGCATTTT
j_gene: TRBJ1-5; abundance: NA; v_gene: TRBV7-9; d_gene: NA; CDR3aa: CASSLFGQNQPQHF; CDR3nt: TGTGCCAGCAGCTTGTTTGGACAGAATCAGCCCCAGCATTTT
j_gene: TRBJ2-3; abundance: NA; v_gene: TRBV5-6; d_gene: NA; CDR3aa: CASSLDSRVADTQYF; CDR3nt: TGTGCCAGCAGCTTGGATTCCAGGGTAGCAGATACGCAGTATTTT
j_gene: TRBJ2-7; abundance: once; v_gene: TRBV11-2; d_gene: NA; CDR3aa: CASSLNGGQWRGPYF; CDR3nt: TGTGCCAGCAGCCTTAACGGGGGACAGTGGAGGGGTCCGTACTTC
j_gene: TRBJ2-1; abundance: NA; v_gene: TRBV6-1; d_gene: TRBD2; CDR3aa: CASSETPSSGRAHNEQFF; CDR3nt: TGTGCCAGCAGTGAGACACCTTCTAGCGGGAGGGCCCATAATGAGCAGTTCTTC
j_gene: TRBJ1-4; abundance: NA; v_gene: TRBV6-1; d_gene: NA; CDR3aa: CASSATEAEKLFF; CDR3nt: TGTGCCAGCAGTGCGACAGAGGCCGAAAAACTGTTTTTT
j_gene: TRBJ2-2; abundance: NA; v_gene: TRBV5-1; d_gene: NA; CDR3aa: CASSPARTGELFF; CDR3nt: TGCGCCAGCAGCCCGGCGCGGACCGGGGAGCTGTTTTTT
j_gene: TRBJ2-7; abundance: NA; v_gene: TRBV9; d_gene: TRBD1; CDR3aa: CASSVGTGGTYEQYF; CDR3nt: TGTGCCAGCAGCGTAGGGACAGGGGGCACCTACGAGCAGTACTTC
j_gene: TRBJ2-1; abundance: few; v_gene: TRBV6-1; d_gene: TRBD2; CDR3aa: CATTLGSGRASEQFF; CDR3nt: TGTGCCACCACCTTGGGGAGCGGGAGGGCCTCTGAGCAGTTCTTC
j_gene: TRBJ2-2; abundance: once; v_gene: TRBV4-1; d_gene: NA; CDR3aa: CASSQMGAGVGTGELFF; CDR3nt: TGCGCCAGCAGCCAAATGGGGGCGGGGGTAGGGACCGGGGAGCTGTTTTTT
j_gene: TRBJ2-5; abundance: NA; v_gene: TRBV15; d_gene: TRBD2; CDR3aa: CATARRGGDGETQYF; CDR3nt: TGTGCCACCGCCCGGCGGGGGGGCGACGGGGAGACCCAGTACTTC